This T cell receptor beta chain was sequenced during a study of T cell changes during pregnancy in multiple sclerosis. Here immunoSEQ multiplex PCR was the method, and the copy in TCRdb shows in-frame clones only, minus some. The sample yields around 60,000 clones, 80% to 95% seen once. The CDR3 is 15 amino acids. Unmatched junction bases numbered 4, after V lost 5 bases and J lost 5 bases. Germline-derived CDR1 and CDR2 are MGHDK and SYGVNS. This chain connects TRBV25-1 to TRBJ2-1; TRBD2 aligns across 12 bases. The sequenced sample was peripheral blood, obtained in the second trimester of pregnancy. The receptor's source is a female donor with multiple sclerosis, enrolled in a pregnancy study. This CDR3 reads CASSLAGGPHNEQFF. In DNA, the CDR3 is TGTGCCAGCAGTCTAGCGGGAGGGCCCCACAATGAGCAGTTCTTC.